This TCR beta chain was sequenced for a study of T cell changes during pregnancy in multiple sclerosis. The CDR3 is made up of 14 amino acids. Trimming took 6 bases from V and 10 from J; bases not matched to a gene: 7. Germline-derived CDR1 and CDR2 are SEHNR and FQNEAQ (reference sequence). Here immunoSEQ multiplex PCR was the method, and the copy in TCRdb shows in-frame clones only, minus some. The sample comprises 55,000 to 70,000 clones, under 95% of which are singletons, and roughly 1.5% rests with the top ten. The material was peripheral blood, obtained in the third trimester of pregnancy. The V call is TRBV7-9, the J call TRBJ2-1, with TRBD2 matching 12 bases. This receptor was taken from a female donor in good health, enrolled as a control in a pregnancy study. Here the CDR3 DNA reads TGTGCCAGCAGTCTACCTAGCGGGGGGGCCGAGCAGTTCTTC. This translates into CASSLPSGGAEQFF.